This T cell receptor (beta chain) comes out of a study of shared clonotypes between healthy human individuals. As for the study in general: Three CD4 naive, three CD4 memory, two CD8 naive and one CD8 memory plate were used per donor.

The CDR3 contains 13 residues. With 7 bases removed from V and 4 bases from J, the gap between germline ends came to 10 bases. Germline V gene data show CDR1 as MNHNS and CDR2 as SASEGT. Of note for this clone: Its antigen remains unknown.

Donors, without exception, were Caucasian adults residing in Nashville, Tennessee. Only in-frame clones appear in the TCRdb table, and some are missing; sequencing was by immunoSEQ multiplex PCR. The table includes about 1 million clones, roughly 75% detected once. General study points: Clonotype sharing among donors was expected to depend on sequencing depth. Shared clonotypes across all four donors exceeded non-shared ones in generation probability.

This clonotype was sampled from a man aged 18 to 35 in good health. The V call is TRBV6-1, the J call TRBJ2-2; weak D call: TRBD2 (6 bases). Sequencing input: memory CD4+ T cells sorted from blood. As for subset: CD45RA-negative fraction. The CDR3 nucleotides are TGTGCCAGCACCTACGGGAGCACCGGGGAGCTGTTTTTT. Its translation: CASTYGSTGELFF.